This T cell receptor beta chain was identified in a study of blood T cell repertoires in COVID-19. Source study methods: How many nucleated cells were present was estimated from reference gene primer amplification. TCRdb's copy holds only in-frame clones and misses some; the assay was immunoSEQ multiplex PCR. V, J and clone size derive from that table, while D and trimming were established from the DNA sequence. The top ten hold just under 20% of the sample, which has around 220,000 clones, approximately 80% seen once. With 0 bases removed from V and 3 bases from J, the gap between germline ends came to 9 bases. The V gene's germline CDR1 is SGHTA and CDR2 FQGNSA. This CDR3 spans 15 amino acids.

The clonotype was recovered from a man aged 30-40 years with active or convalescent COVID-19. This rearrangement joins TRBV7-2 to TRBJ2-1, with a tentative D call TRBD2 (7 bases). Sequencing was done on a sample of peripheral blood. In DNA, the CDR3 is TGTGCCAGCAGCTTAGCGGGGGGGCTCTACAATGAGCAGTTCTTC. Encoded protein: CASSLAGGLYNEQFF.